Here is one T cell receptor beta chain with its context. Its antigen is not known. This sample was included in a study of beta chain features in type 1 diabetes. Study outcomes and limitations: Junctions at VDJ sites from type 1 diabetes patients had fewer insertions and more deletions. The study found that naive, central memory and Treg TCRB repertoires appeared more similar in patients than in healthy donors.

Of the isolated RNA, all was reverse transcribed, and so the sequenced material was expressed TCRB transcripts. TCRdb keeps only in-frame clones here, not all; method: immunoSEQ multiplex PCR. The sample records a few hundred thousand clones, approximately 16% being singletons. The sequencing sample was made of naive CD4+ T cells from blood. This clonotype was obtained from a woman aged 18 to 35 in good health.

CDR3 coding DNA: TGTGCCAGCAGTGAAGACAGGTCTGGGGCCAACGTCCTGACTTTC. This codes for CASSEDRSGANVLTF. J is TRBJ2-6 and V is TRBV2; the D gene is possibly TRBD1 (5 bases). CDR3 length: 15 residues. Looked up from germline, CDR1 is SNHLY and CDR2 is FYNNEI. V was cut by 1 base and J by 1 base, with 5 bases left in between.